A single sample is the source of the 10 T cell receptor beta chains below, sequenced in a study of T cells in Graves' hyperthyroidism and ophthalmopathy. RNA transcripts provided the source from which TCR beta CDR3 regions were amplified. First-round RT-PCR of the TCR CDR3 relied on the HTBI primer set. In TCRdb, the multiplex PCR reads were re-called with MiXCR into one record per CDR3 protein. This table holds nearly 600,000 distinct CDR3 sequences, approximately 15% found once. Sequenced: blood. The receptors stem from a woman in her twenties or thirties with Graves' hyperthyroidism that later progressed to Graves' ophthalmopathy.

This rearrangement joins TRBV25-1 to TRBJ1-1; tentative D call: TRBD1 (5 bases). The CDR3 contains 13 residues. Germline V gene sequence: CDR1 MGHDK, CDR2 SYGVNS. With 8 bases removed from V and 7 bases from J, the gap between germline ends came to 17 bases. The CDR3 protein is CASATTGYYEAFF. CDR3 nucleotide sequence: TGTGCCAGCGCAACCACAGGATATTATGAAGCTTTCTTT.

Concerning this clonotype: The junction departs from germline at one end; a sequencing error may be responsible. V and J are TRBV2 and TRBJ2-1; D gene ambiguous. This CDR3 region has 18 residues. The germline V gene encodes CDR1 SNHLY and CDR2 FYNNEI. The CDR3 DNA follows: TGTGCCAGCAGCTCCGGGTCTCGACGGCCTTTGAGGACGAATGAGCAGCTCTTC. Translated: CASSSGSRRPLRTNEQLF.

The table lists this clonotype with many counts. The genes are TRBV5-1 and TRBJ1-3, with D unclear. CDR1 is SGHRS, CDR2 YFSETQ, per germline. V lost 1 base to trimming and J lost 4 bases, with 15 bases between them. This CDR3 has 16 residues. The CDR3 region has the DNA TGCGCCAGCAGCTTGAATTTCGGGGAGTTAGGAAACACCATATATTTT. Translated: CASSLNFGELGNTIYF.

This clonotype was counted at least ten times. The CDR3: CASSYALAGGPINEQFF. CDR3 in DNA: TGTGCCAGCAGTTACGCGCTAGCGGGAGGGCCAATCAATGAGCAGTTCTTC. The J gene is TRBJ2-1, the V gene TRBV6-2 or TRBV6-3, with 12 bases that match TRBD2. Germline-derived CDR1 and CDR2 are MNHEY and SVGEGT. The CDR3 sequence is 17 residues long. V lost 2 bases to trimming and J lost 6 bases; unmatched junction nucleotides: 8.

This clonotype was seen many times. The chain employs TRBV2 and TRBJ2-7; D ambiguous. Trimming shortened V by 4 bases and J by 5 bases, and 3 bases separated the two germline ends. Per germline, CDR1 SNHLY and CDR2 FYNNEI. The CDR3 is 10 residues long. The CDR3 loop is CASSGHEQYF. The CDR3 DNA sequence: TGTGCCAGCAGTGGCCACGAGCAGTACTTC.

This chain joins TRBV29-1 and TRBJ2-3, with 9 bases that match TRBD1. Germline lookup yields CDR1 SQVTM and CDR2 ANQGSEA. V shed 6 bases and J 4 bases; nucleotides not matched to a gene: 5. The CDR3 runs 13 residues. The CDR3 region is CSVGQGIPDTQYF. CDR3 nucleotide sequence: TGCAGCGTCGGACAGGGGATTCCAGATACGCAGTATTTT.

This clonotype was picked up many times. The chain links TRBV28 to TRBJ1-6, with D unclear. This CDR3 contains 13 residues. With 5 bases removed from V and 9 bases from J, the gap between germline ends came to 11 bases. Germline V gives CDR1 MDHEN, CDR2 SYDVKM. The DNA for the CDR3 is TGTGCCAGCAGTCCGCGGGGAATTTCACCCCTCCACTTT. The encoded protein is CASSPRGISPLHF.

In this sample, this clonotype turned up many times. The gene calls are TRBV5-1 and TRBJ2-1; D uncertain. The CDR3 consists of 15 residues. V shed 0 bases and J shed 8 bases, with 15 bases lying between them. Germline lookup yields CDR1 SGHRS and CDR2 YFSETQ. In nucleotides, the CDR3 is TGCGCCAGCAGCTTGGGTCCCTCCTACGTGGATGAGCAGTTCTTC. Its protein product is CASSLGPSYVDEQFF.

This clonotype was recorded at least ten times. The V call is TRBV20-1, the J call TRBJ1-1; weak D call: TRBD1 (5 bases). The CDR3 contains 17 residues. Germline V CDR1 and CDR2: DFQATT, SNEGSKA (reference sequence). V was clipped by 3 bases and J by 4 bases, with 24 bases between them. In nucleotides, the CDR3 is TGCAGTGCTAGGAGGGGAGGTTTGGGTAGGACTGGCACTGAAGCTTTCTTT. Amino acid sequence: CSARRGGLGRTGTEAFF.

As to this clonotype: Since the CDR3 does not end with the conserved phenylalanine or tryptophan, this likely comes from a read error. V is TRBV4-1 and J is TRBJ2-7; no firm D call. Germline assignment: CDR1 MGHRA and CDR2 YSYEKL. Trimming shortened V by 4 bases and J by 1 base, and 17 bases separated the two germline ends. The CDR3 sequence is 16 residues long. The CDR3 loop is CASSPTLTAGSYEQYL. The CDR3 nucleotides read TGCGCCAGCAGCCCCACCCTTACCGCAGGTTCCTACGAGCAGTACTTA.